Sequencing of this T cell receptor beta chain was carried out in a study of blood T cell repertoires in COVID-19. Study details: Both acute and convalescent COVID-19 samples were obtained from the United States, Italy and Spain.

Germline V gives CDR1 MNHEY, CDR2 SVGAGI. This CDR3 is 11 amino acids long. V was shortened by 2 bases and J by 7 bases, with 3 bases between the two germline ends. Assay: immunoSEQ multiplex PCR; the TCRdb copy retains only in-frame clones and omits some. Here the sample spans 20,000 or so clones, 75% to 95% being singletons. This chain uses TRBV6-5 with TRBJ2-1; D is undetermined. Input material: peripheral blood. The receptor was isolated from a human donor in a cohort sampled during active COVID-19. Written as DNA, the CDR3 is TGTGCCAGCAGTTACCTGAATGAGCAGTTCTTC. This gives the protein CASSYLNEQFF.